This TCR beta chain is from a study of cytomegalovirus exposure and HLA in healthy donors. Primers for the PCR totalled 60 Vbeta and 13 Jbeta. This table comes from immunoSEQ multiplex PCR, and its TCRdb copy is limited to in-frame clones, with some not included. The sample holds about 200,000 clones. Germline-derived CDR1 and CDR2 are SEHNR and FQNEAQ (reference sequence). The CDR3 spans 14 residues. V gave up 4 bases and J gave up 3 bases, with 11 bases separating them. This TCR derives from a girl aged 2-9 years in good health and CMV-seropositive. The sample consisted of PBMCs. The chain recombines TRBV7-9 with TRBJ2-3; D gene ambiguous. CDR3 sequence (DNA): TGTGCCAGCAGCTCCCTTTTCCGGACAGATACGCAGTATTTT. Translating it yields CASSSLFRTDTQYF.